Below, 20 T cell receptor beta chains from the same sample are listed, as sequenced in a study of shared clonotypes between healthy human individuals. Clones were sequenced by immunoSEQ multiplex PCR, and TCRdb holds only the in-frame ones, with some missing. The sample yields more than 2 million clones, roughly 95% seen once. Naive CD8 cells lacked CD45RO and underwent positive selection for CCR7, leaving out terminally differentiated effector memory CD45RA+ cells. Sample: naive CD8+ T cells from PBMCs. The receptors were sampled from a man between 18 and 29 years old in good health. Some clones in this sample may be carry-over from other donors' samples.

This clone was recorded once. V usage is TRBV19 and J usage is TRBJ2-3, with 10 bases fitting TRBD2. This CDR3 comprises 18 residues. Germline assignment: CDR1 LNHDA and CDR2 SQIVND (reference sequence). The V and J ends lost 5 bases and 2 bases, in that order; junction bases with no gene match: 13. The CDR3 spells CASSLASGSSGLTDTQYF. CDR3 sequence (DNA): TGTGCCAGTAGTCTAGCTAGCGGGAGCAGTGGACTCACAGATACGCAGTATTTT.

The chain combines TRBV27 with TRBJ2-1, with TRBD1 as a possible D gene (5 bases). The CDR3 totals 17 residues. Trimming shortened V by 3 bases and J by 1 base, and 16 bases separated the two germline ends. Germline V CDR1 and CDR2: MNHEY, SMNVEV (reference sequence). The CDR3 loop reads CASSFGPRALSYNEQFF. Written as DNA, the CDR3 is TGTGCCAGCAGTTTTGGTCCCAGGGCTTTATCCTACAATGAGCAGTTCTTC.

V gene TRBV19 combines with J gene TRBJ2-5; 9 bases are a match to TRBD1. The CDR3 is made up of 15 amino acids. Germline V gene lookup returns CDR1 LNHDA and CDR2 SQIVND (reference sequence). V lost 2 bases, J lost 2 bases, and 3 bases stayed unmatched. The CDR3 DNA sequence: TGTGCCAGTAGTATACGGACAGGGGATCAAGAGACCCAGTACTTC. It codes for CASSIRTGDQETQYF. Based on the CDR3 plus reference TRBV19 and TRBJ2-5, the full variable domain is DGGITQSPKYLFRKEGQNVTLSCEQNLNHDAMYWYRQDPGQGLRLIYYSQIVNDFQKGDIAEGYSVSREKKESFPLTVTSAQKNPTAFYLCASSIRTGDQETQYFGPGTRLLVL.

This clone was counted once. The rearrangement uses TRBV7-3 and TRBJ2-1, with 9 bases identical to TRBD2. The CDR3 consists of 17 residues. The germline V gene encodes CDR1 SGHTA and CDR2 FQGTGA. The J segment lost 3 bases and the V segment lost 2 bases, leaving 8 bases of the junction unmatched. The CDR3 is CASSLLGGRADYNEQFF. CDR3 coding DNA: TGTGCCAGCAGCTTATTGGGCGGGAGGGCCGACTACAATGAGCAGTTCTTC.

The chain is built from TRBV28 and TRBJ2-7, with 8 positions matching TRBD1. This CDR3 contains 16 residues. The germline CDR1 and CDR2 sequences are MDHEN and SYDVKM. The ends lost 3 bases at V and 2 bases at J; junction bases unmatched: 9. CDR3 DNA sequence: TGTGCCAGCAGTTTCGGGACAGGTGGAGGGACCTACGAGCAGTACTTC. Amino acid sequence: CASSFGTGGGTYEQYF.

The DNA of the CDR3 is TGTGCCAGCAGTTACGCCCCGGCTCAGCCCCAGCATTTT. Protein: CASSYAPAQPQHF. The V gene is TRBV6-6, the J gene TRBJ1-5; D gene uncertain. The CDR3 consists of 13 residues. V was trimmed by 2 bases and J by 6 bases, leaving 8 bases between them. Germline V CDR1 and CDR2: MNHNY, SVGAGI (reference sequence).

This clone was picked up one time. In DNA form, the CDR3 reads TGCGCCAGCAGCTTGGTTAATATTGGACTGGGACTTGACGAGCAGTACTTC. As protein: CASSLVNIGLGLDEQYF. The chain links TRBV5-1 to TRBJ2-7; a possible D gene is TRBD2 (6 bases). The V end was cut by 0 bases, the J end by 5 bases, with 21 bases between. CDR3 length: 17 amino acids. Germline loops: CDR1 SGHRS, CDR2 YFSETQ.

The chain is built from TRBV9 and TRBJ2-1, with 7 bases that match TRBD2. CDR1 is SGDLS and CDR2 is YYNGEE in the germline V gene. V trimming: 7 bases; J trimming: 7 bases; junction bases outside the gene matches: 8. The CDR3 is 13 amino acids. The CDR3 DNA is TGTGCCAGCGCCGGCGGGAGAGGTAATGAGCAGTTCTTC. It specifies CASAGGRGNEQFF.

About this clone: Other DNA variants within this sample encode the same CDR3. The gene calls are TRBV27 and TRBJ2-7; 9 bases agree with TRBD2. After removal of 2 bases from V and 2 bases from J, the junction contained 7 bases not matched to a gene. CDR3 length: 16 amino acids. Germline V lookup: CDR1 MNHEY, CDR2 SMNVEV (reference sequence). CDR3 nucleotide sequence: TGTGCCAGCAGTTTAGTTCTGGCGGGAGGGCCCTACGAGCAGTACTTC. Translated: CASSLVLAGGPYEQYF.

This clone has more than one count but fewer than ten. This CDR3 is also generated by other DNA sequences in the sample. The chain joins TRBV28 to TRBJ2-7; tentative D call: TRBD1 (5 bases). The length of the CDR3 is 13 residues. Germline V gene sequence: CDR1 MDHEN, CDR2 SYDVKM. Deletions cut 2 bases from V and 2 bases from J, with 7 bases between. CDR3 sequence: CASSLVGAYEQYF. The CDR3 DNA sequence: TGTGCCAGCAGTTTAGTAGGGGCCTACGAGCAGTACTTC. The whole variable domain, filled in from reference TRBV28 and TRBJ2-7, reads DVKVTQSSRYLVKRTGEKVFLECVQDMDHENMFWYRQDPGLGLRLIYFSYDVKMKEKGDIPEGYSVSREKKERFSLILESASTNQTSMYLCASSLVGAYEQYFGPGTRLTVT.

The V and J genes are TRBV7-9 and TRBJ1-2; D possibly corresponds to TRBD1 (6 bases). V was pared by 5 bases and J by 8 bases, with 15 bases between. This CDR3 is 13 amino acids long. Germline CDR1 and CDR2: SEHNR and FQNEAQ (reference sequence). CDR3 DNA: TGTGCCAGCAGCCAGAACAGGGAATCGGGCTACACCTTC. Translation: CASSQNRESGYTF. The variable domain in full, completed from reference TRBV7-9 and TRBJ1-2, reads DTGVSQNPRHKITKRGQNVTFRCDPISEHNRLYWYRQTLGQGPEFLTYFQNEAQLEKSRLLSDRFSAERPKGSFSTLEIQRTEQGDSAMYLCASSQNRESGYTFGSGTRLTVV.

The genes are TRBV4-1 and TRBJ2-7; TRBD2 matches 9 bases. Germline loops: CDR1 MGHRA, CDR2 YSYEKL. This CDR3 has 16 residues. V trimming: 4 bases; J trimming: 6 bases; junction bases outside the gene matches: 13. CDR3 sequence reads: CASSPLGLAGSVEQYF. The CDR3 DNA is TGCGCCAGCAGCCCCCTTGGGCTAGCGGGGTCGGTCGAGCAGTACTTC.

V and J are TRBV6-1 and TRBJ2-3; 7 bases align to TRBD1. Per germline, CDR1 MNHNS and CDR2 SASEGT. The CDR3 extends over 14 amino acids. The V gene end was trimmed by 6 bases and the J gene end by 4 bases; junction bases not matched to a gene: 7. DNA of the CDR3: TGTGCCAGCAGGAGGGGACAGTACGCAGATACGCAGTATTTT. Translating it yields CASRRGQYADTQYF.

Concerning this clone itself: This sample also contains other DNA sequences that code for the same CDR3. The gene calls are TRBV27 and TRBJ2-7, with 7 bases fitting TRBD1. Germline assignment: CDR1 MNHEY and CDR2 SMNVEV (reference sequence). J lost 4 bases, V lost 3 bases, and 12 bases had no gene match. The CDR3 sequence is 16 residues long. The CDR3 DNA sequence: TGTGCCAGCAGTTTCAGTTCAGGGACAGTGACTTACGAGCAGTACTTC. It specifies CASSFSSGTVTYEQYF.

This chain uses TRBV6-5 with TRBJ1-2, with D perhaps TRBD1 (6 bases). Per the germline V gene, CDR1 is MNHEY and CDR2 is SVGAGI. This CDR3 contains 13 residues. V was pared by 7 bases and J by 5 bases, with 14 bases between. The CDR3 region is CASTPRGAYGYTF. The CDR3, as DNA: TGTGCCAGCACTCCAAGGGGGGCATATGGCTACACCTTC.

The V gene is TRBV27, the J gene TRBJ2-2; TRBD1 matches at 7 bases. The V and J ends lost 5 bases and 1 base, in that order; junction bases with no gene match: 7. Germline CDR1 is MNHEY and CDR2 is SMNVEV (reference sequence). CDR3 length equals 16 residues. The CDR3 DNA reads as TGTGCCAGCAGTCCCCCGACAGGGATGAACACCGGGGAGCTGTTTTTT. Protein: CASSPPTGMNTGELFF.

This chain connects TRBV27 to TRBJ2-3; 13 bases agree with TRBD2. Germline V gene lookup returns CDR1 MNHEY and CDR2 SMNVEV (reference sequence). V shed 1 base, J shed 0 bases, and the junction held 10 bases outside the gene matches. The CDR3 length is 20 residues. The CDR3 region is CASSLWTSGSPAGSTDTQYF. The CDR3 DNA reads TGTGCCAGCAGTTTATGGACTAGCGGGAGCCCAGCGGGGAGCACAGATACGCAGTATTTT.

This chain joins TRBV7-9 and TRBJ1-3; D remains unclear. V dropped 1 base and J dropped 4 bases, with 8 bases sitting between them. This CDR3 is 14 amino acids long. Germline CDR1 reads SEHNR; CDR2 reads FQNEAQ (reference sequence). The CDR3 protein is CASSLGGNGNTIYF. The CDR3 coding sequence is TGTGCCAGCAGCTTAGGAGGGAACGGAAACACCATATATTTT.

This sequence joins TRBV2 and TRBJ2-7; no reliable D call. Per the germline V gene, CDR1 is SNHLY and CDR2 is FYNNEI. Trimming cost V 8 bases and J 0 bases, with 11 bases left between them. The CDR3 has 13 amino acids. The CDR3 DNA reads TGTGCCAGCTCCAATTGGATCTCCTACGAGCAGTACTTC. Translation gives CASSNWISYEQYF.

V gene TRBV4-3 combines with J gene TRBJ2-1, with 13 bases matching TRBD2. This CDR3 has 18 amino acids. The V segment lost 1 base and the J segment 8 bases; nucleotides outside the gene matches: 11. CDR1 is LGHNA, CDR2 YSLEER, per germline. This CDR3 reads CASSQGTGLAGVADEQFF. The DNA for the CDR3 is TGCGCCAGCAGCCAAGGTACCGGACTAGCGGGAGTAGCGGATGAGCAGTTCTTC.